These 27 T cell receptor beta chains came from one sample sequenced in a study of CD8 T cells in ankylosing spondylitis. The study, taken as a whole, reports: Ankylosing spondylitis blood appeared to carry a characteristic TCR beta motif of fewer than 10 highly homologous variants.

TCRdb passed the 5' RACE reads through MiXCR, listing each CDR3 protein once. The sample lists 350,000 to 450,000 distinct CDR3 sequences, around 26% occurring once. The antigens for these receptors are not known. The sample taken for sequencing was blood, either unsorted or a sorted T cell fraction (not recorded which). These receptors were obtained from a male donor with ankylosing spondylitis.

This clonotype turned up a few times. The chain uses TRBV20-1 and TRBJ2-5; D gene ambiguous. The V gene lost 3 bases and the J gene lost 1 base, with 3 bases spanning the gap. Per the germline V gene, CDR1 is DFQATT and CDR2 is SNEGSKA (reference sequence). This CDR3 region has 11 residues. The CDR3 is CSASLQETQYF. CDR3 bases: TGCAGTGCTAGCCTCCAAGAGACCCAGTACTTC.

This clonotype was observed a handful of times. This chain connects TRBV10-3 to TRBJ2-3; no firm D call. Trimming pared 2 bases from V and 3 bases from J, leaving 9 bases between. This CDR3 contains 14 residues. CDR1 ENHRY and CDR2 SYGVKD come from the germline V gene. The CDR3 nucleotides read TGTGCCATCAGTGAGGCTGACGCTACAGATACGCAGTATTTT. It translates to CAISEADATDTQYF.

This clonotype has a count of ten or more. The CDR3 sequence is CASSQGAVLGRLTKNIQYF. The DNA of the CDR3 is TGCGCCAGCAGCCAAGGGGCCGTGCTGGGTAGGTTGACCAAAAACATTCAGTACTTC. J is TRBJ2-4 and V is TRBV4-1; no clear D gene. CDR1 is MGHRA, CDR2 YSYEKL, per germline. The V end was cut by 1 base, the J end by 2 bases, with 21 bases between. This CDR3 contains 19 residues.

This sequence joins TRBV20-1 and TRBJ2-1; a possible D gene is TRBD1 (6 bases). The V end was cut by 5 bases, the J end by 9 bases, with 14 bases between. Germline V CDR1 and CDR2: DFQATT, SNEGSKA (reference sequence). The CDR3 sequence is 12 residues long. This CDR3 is CSARNRESEQFF. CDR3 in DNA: TGCAGTGCTCGAAACAGGGAATCTGAGCAGTTCTTC.

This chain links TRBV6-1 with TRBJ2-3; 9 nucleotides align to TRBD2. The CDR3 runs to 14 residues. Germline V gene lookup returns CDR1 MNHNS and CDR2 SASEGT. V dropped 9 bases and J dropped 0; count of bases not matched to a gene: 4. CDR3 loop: CASKAGGSTDTQYF. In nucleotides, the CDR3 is TGTGCCAGTAAGGCGGGAGGGAGCACAGATACGCAGTATTTT.

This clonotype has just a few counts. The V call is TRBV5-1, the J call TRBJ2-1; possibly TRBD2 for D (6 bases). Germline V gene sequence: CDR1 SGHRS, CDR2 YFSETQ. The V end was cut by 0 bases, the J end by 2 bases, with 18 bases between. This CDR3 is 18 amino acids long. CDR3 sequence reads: CASSLATVLADAYNEQFF. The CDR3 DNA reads TGCGCCAGCAGCTTGGCCACAGTATTAGCGGATGCCTACAATGAGCAGTTCTTC.

DNA of the CDR3: TGTGCCAGCAACCCCGCACGTGGACGACCGGGAGGCTACACCTTC. Translation gives CASNPARGRPGGYTF. This chain links TRBV2 with TRBJ1-2; no firm D call. The germline V gene encodes CDR1 SNHLY and CDR2 FYNNEI. The CDR3 totals 15 residues. V was shortened by 7 bases and J by 8 bases, with 23 bases between the two germline ends.

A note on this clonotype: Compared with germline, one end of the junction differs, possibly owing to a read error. For the CDR3, the DNA is TGCAGCGTTGAGTTAGCGGGGATCCCCGATTTT. Translated: CSVELAGIPDF. The chain recombines TRBV29-1 with TRBJ2-3, with 8 bases that match TRBD2. This CDR3 has 11 amino acids. CDR1 is SQVTM and CDR2 is ANQGSEA in the germline V gene.

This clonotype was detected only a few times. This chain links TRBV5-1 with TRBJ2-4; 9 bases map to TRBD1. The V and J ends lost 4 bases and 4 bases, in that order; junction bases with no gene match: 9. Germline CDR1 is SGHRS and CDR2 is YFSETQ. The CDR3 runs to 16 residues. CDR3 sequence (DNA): TGCGCCAGCAGCGGGGGAGCCGGGACAGGGAAAAACATTCAGTACTTC. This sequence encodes CASSGGAGTGKNIQYF. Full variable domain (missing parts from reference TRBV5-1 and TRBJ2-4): KAGVTQTPRYLIKTRGQQVTLSCSPISGHRSVSWYQQTPGQGLQFLFEYFSETQRNKGNFPGRFSGRQFSNSRSEMNVSTLELGDSALYLCASSGGAGTGKNIQYFGAGTRLSVL.

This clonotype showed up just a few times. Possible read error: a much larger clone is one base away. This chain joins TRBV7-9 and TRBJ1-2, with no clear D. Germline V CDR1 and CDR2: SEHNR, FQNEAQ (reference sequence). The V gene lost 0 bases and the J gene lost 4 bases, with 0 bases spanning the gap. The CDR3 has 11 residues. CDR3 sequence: CASSLAYGYTF. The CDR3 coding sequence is TGTGCCAGCAGCTTAGCCTATGGCTACACCTTC.

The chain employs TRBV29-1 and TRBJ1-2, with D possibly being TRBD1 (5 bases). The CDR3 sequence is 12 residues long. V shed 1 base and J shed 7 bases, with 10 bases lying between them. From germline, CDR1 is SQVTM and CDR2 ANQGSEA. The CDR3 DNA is TGCAGCGTTGAAGGGGGGGGGAGTGGCTACACCTTC. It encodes CSVEGGGSGYTF.

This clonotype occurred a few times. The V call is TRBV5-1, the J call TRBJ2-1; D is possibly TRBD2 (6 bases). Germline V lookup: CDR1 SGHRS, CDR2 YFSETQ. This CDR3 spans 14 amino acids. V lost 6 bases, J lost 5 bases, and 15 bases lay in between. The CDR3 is CASIRDSWNNEQFF. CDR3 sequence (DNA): TGCGCCAGCATCCGGGACTCGTGGAACAATGAGCAGTTCTTC.

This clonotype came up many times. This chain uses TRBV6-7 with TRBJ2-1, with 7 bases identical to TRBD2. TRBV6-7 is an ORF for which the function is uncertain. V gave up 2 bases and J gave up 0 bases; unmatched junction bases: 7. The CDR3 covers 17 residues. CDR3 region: CASSYPPLADSYNEQFF. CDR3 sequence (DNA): TGTGCCAGCAGTTACCCCCCTCTAGCGGACTCCTACAATGAGCAGTTCTTC.

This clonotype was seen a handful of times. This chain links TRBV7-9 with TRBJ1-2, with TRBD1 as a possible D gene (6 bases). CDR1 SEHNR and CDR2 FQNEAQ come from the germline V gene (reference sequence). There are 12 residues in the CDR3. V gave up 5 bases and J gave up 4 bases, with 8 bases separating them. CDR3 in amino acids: CASSPGAYGYTF. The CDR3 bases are TGTGCCAGCAGCCCGGGGGCCTATGGCTACACCTTC.

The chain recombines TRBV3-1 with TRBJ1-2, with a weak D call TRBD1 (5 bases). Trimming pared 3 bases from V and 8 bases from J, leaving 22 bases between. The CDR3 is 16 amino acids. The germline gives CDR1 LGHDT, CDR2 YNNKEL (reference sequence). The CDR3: CASSQGPAASVSGYTF. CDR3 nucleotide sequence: TGTGCCAGCAGCCAGGGGCCTGCAGCAAGCGTGAGCGGCTACACCTTC.

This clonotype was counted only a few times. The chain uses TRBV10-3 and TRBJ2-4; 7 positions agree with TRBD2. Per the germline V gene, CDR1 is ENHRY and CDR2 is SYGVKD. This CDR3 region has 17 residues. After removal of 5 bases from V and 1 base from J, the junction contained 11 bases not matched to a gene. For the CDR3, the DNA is TGTGCCATCAGTCCCACCCGCGGGGGTAGCGCCAAAAACATTCAGTACTTC. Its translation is CAISPTRGGSAKNIQYF.

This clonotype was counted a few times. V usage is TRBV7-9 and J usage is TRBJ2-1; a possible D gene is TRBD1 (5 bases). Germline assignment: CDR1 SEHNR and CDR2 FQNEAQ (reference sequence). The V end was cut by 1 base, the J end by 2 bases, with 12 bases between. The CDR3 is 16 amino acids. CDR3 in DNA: TGTGCCAGCAGCTTAGGAAGGACAACTGCCTACAATGAGCAGTTCTTC. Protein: CASSLGRTTAYNEQFF.

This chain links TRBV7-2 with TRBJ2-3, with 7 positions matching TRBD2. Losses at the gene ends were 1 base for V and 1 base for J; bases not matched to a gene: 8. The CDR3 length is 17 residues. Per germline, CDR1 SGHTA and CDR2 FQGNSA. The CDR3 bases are TGTGCCAGCAGCTTAGTTACGGGGGGAGGTGGCACAGATACGCAGTATTTT. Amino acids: CASSLVTGGGGTDTQYF. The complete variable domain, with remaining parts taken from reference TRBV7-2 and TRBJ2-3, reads GAGVSQSPSNKVTEKGKDVELRCDPISGHTALYWYRQSLGQGLEFLIYFQGNSAPDKSGLPSDRFSAERTGGSVSTLTIQRTQQEDSAVYLCASSLVTGGGGTDTQYFGPGTRLTVL.

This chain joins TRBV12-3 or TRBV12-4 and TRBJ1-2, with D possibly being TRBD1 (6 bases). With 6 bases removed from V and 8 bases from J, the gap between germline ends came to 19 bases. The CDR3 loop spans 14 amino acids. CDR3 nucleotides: TGTGCCAGCAGCCAGAACAAACAGGGCTGGGGCTACACCTTC. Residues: CASSQNKQGWGYTF.

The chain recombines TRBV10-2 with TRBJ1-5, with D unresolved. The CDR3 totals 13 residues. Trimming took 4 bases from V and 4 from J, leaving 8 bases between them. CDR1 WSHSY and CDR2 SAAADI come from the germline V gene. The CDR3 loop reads CASSVWENQPQHF. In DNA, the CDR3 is TGCGCCAGCAGTGTTTGGGAGAATCAGCCCCAGCATTTT.

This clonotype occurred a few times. CDR3 nucleotide sequence: TGCGCCAGCAGCCCAGCGGGGAACACTGAAGCTTTCTTT. Translation gives CASSPAGNTEAFF. This chain links TRBV5-1 with TRBJ1-1, with D uncertain. The length of the CDR3 is 13 residues. The germline V gene has CDR1 SGHRS and CDR2 YFSETQ. Trimming removed 4 bases at V and 1 base at J, with 8 bases between.

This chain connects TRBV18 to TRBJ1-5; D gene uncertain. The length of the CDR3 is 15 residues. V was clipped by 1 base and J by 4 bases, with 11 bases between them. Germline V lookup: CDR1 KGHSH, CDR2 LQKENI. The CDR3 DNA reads TGTGCCAGCTCACCACAGGGTACGGAAAATCAGCCCCAGCATTTT. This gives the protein CASSPQGTENQPQHF.

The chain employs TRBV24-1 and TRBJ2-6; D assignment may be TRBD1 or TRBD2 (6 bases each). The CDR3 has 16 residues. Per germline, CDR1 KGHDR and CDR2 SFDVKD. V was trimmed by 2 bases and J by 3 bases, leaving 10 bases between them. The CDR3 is CATSDSGASGANVLTF. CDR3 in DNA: TGTGCCACCAGTGATTCGGGGGCAAGTGGGGCCAACGTCCTGACTTTC.

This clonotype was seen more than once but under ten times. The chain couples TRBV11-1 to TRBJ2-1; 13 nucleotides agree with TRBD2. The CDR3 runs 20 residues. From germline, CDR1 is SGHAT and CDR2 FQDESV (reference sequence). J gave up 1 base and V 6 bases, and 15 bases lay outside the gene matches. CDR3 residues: CASSIGRGLAGSRSYNEQFF. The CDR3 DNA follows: TGTGCCAGCAGTATAGGTAGGGGACTAGCGGGATCACGGTCCTACAATGAGCAGTTCTTC.

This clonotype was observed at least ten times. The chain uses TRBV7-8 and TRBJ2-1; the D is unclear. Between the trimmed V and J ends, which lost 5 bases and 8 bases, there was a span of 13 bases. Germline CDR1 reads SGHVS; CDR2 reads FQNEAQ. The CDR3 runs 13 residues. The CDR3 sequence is CASSPPRVDEQFF. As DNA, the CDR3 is TGTGCCAGCAGCCCACCCAGAGTCGATGAGCAGTTCTTC.

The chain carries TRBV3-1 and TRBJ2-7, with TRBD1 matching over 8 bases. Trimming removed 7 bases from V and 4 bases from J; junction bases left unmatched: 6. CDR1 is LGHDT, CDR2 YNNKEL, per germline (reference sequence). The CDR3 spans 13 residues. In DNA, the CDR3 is TGTGCCAGCAACAACAGGGGGGCTTACGAGCAGTACTTC. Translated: CASNNRGAYEQYF.

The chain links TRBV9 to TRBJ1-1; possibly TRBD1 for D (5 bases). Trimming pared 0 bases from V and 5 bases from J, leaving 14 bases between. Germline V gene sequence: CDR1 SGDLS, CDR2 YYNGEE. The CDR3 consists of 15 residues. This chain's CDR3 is CASSVDPGHTTEAFF. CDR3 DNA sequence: TGTGCCAGCAGCGTAGACCCCGGACACACTACTGAAGCTTTCTTT.